There are many counts of the clone carrying this T cell receptor (beta chain). The data derive from a study of response to subunit inactivated influenza vaccine. The J segment lost 4 bases and the V segment lost 1 base, leaving 2 bases of the junction unmatched. The CDR3 is made up of 15 amino acids. Germline CDR1 is LGHNT and CDR2 is FRNRAP. TCRdb re-derived calls from the RT-PCR reads in MiXCR, one entry per CDR3 protein. The data show approximately 490,000 distinct CDR3 sequences, approximately 7.8% seen once. This clonotype originated in a man between 50 and 75 years old who received an inactivated influenza vaccine. The chain carries TRBV12-5 and TRBJ2-1; TRBD2 aligns across 9 bases. The sequencing used PBMCs from blood, collected around 25 months after vaccination. As DNA, the CDR3 is TGTGCTAGTGGTTTGGGACTAGCGGAGTACAATGAGCAGTTCTTC. This encodes CASGLGLAEYNEQFF.